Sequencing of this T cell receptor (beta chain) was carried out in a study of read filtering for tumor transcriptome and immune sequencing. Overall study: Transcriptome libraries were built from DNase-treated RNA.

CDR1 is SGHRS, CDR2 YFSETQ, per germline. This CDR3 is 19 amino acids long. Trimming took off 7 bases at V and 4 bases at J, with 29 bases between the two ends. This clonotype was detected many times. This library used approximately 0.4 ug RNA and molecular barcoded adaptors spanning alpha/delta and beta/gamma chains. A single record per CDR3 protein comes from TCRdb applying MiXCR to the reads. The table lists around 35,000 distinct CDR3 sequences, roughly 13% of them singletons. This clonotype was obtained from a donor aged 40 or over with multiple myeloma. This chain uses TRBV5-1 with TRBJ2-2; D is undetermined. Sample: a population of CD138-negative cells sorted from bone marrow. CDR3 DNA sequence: TGCGCCAGCTACATTACCGGAATAGATCCGTGGTCTGGCACCGGGGAGCTGTTTTTT. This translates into CASYITGIDPWSGTGELFF.